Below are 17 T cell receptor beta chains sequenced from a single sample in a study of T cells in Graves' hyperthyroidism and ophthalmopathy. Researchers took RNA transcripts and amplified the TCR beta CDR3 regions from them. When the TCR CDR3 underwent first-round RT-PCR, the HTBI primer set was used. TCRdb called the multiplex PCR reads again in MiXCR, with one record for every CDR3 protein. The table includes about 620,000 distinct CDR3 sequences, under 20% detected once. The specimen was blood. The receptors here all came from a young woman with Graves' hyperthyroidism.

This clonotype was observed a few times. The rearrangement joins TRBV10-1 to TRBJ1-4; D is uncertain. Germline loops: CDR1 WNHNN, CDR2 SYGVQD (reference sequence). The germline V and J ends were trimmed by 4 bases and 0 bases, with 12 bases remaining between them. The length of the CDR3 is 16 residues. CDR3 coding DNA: TGCGCCAGCAGTGTGGGCATACCTTCAACTAATGAAAAACTGTTTTTT. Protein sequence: CASSVGIPSTNEKLFF.

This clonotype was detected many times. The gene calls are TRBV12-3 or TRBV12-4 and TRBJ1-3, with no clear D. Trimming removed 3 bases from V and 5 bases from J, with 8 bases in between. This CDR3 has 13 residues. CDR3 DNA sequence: TGTGCCAGCAGTTTCGGGGATAGAAACACCATATATTTT. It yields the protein CASSFGDRNTIYF.

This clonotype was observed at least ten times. The CDR3 here is CASSLGRVTAYEQYF. Here the CDR3 DNA reads TGTGCCAGCAGCTTAGGCCGGGTCACAGCCTACGAGCAGTACTTC. The chain carries TRBV13 and TRBJ2-7; D ambiguous. The V gene's germline CDR1 is PRHDT and CDR2 FYEKMQ (reference sequence). V was shortened by 0 bases and J by 2 bases, with 11 bases between the two germline ends. The CDR3 sequence is 15 residues long.

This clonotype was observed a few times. CDR3 DNA sequence: TGTGCCAGCAGTTATCTCCTACAGGGCGAAAATCAGCCCCAGCATTTT. Protein: CASSYLLQGENQPQHF. This chain connects TRBV6-2 or TRBV6-3 to TRBJ1-5; TRBD1 might be the D (6 bases). Germline V CDR1 and CDR2: MNHEY, SVGEGT. V gave up 3 bases and J gave up 4 bases, with 16 bases separating them. The CDR3 totals 16 residues.

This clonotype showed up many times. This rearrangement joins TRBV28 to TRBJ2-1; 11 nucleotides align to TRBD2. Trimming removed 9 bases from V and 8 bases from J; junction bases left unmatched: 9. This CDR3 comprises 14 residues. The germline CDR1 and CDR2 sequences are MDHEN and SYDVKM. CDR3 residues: CASYTSGSADEQFF. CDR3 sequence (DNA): TGTGCCAGTTACACTAGCGGGAGTGCCGATGAGCAGTTCTTC.

DNA of the CDR3: TGTGCCAGCAGAACCCACAACACCGGGGAGCTGTTTTTT. This translates into CASRTHNTGELFF. This chain joins TRBV6-2 or TRBV6-3 and TRBJ2-2, with D unclear. The V and J ends lost 6 bases and 2 bases respectively, with 7 bases between them. Germline V gives CDR1 MNHEY, CDR2 SVGEGT. The CDR3 is made up of 13 amino acids.

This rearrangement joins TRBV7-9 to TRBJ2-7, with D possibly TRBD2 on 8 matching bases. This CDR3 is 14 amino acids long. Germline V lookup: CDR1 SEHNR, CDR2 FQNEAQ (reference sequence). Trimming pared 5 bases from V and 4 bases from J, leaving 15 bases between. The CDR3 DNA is TGTGCCAGCAGCGAAGGGGGCGGGGGGTACGAGCAGTACTTC. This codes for CASSEGGGGYEQYF.

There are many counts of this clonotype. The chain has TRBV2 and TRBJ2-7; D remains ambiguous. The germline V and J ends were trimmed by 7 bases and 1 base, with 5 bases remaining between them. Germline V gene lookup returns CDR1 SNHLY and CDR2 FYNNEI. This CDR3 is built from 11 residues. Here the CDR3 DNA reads TGTGCCAGCAAATGGTCCTACGAGCAGTACTTC. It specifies CASKWSYEQYF. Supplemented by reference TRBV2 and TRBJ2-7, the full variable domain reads EPEVTQTPSHQVTQMGQEVILRCVPISNHLYFYWYRQILGQKVEFLVSFYNNEISEKSEIFDDQFSVERPDGSNFTLKIRSTKLEDSAMYFCASKWSYEQYFGPGTRLTVT.

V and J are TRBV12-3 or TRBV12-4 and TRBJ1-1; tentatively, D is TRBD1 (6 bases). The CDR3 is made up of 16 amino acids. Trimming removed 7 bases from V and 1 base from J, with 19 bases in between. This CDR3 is CASTIRGMGRNTEAFF. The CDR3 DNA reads TGTGCCAGCACTATAAGGGGGATGGGGAGGAACACTGAAGCTTTCTTT.

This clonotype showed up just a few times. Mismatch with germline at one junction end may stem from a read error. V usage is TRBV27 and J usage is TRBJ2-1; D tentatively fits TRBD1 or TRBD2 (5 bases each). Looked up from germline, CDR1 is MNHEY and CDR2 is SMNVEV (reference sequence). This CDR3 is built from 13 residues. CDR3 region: CASSPRDGRIPVF. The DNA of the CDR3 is TGTGCCAGCAGTCCAAGGGACGGCCGGATACCCGTCTTC.

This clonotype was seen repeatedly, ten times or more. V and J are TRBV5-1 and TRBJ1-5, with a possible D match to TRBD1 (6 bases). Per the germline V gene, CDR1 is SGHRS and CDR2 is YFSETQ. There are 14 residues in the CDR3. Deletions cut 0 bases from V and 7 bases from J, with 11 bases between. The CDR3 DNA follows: TGCGCCAGCAGCTTGGGGGAGGGGGGCCAGCCCCAGCATTTT. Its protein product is CASSLGEGGQPQHF.

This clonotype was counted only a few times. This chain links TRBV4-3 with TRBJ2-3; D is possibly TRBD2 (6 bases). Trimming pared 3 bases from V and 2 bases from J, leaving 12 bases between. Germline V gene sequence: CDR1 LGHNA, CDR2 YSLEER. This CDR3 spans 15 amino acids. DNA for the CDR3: TGCGCCAGCAGCCAGATGTTAGCGGACACAGATACGCAGTATTTT. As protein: CASSQMLADTDTQYF.

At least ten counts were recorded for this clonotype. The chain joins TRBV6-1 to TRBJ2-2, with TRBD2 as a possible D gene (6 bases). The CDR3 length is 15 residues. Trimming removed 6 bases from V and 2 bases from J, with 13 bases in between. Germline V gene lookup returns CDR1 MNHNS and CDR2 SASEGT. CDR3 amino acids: CASRAGKGNTGELFF. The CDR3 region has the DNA TGTGCCAGCAGGGCGGGGAAGGGAAACACCGGGGAGCTGTTTTTT.

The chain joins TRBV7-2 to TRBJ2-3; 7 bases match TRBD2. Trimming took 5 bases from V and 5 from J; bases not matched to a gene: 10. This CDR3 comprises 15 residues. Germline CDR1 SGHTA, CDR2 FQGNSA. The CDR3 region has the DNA TGTGCCAGCAGCCGGTTCCTCATAGCGGGAGATACGCAGTATTTT. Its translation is CASSRFLIAGDTQYF.

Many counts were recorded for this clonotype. CDR3 in DNA: TGTGCCAGCAGTTTCAGGGAATTGGACAATGAGCAGTTCTTC. As protein: CASSFRELDNEQFF. This chain links TRBV12-3 or TRBV12-4 with TRBJ2-1, with D perhaps TRBD1 (5 bases). The CDR3 consists of 14 residues. V shed 3 bases and J shed 5 bases, with 11 bases lying between them.

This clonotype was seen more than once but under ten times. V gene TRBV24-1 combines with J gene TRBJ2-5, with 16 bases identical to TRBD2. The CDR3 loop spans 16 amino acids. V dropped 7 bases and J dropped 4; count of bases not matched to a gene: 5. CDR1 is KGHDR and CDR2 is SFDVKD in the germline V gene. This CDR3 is CATSGTSGRAGETQYF. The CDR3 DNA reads TGTGCCACCAGCGGGACTAGCGGGAGGGCCGGAGAGACCCAGTACTTC.

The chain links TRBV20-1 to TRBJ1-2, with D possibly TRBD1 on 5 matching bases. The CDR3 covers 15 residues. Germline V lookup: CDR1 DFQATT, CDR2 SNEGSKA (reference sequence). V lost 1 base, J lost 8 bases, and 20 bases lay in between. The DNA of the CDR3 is TGCAGTGCTAGAGGCCCCGGGATAGGGGATTGGGGCTACACCTTC. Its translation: CSARGPGIGDWGYTF.